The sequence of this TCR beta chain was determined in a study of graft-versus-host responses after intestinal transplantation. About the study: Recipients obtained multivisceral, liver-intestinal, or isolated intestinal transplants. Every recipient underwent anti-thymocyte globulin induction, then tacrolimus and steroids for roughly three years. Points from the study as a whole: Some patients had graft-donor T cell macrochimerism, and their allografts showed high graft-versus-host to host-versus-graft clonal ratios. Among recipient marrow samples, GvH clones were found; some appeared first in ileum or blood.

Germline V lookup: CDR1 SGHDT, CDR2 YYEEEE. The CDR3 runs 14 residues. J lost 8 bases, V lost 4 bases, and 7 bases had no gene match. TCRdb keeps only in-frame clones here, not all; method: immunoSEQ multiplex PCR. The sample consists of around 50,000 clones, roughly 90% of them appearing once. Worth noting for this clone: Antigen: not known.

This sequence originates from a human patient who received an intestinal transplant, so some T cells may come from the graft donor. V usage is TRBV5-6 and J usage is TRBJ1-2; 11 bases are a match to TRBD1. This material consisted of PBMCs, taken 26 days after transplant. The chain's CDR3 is CASSPLGQGVGYTF. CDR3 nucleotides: TGTGCCAGCAGCCCACTGGGACAGGGGGTCGGCTACACCTTC.